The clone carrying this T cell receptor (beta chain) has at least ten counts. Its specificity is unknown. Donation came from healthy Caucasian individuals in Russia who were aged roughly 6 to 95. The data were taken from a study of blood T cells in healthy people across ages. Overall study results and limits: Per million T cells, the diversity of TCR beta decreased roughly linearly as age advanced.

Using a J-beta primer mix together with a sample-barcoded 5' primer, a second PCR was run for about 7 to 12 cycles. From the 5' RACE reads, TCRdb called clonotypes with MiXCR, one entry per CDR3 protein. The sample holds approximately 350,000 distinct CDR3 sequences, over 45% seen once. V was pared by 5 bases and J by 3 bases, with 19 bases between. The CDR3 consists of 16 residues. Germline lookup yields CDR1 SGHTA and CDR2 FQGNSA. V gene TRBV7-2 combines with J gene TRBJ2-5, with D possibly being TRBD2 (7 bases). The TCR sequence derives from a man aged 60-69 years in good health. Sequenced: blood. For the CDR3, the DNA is TGTGCCAGCAGCCTAGGGGGACTATCCTTCAAAGAGACCCAGTACTTC. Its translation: CASSLGGLSFKETQYF.